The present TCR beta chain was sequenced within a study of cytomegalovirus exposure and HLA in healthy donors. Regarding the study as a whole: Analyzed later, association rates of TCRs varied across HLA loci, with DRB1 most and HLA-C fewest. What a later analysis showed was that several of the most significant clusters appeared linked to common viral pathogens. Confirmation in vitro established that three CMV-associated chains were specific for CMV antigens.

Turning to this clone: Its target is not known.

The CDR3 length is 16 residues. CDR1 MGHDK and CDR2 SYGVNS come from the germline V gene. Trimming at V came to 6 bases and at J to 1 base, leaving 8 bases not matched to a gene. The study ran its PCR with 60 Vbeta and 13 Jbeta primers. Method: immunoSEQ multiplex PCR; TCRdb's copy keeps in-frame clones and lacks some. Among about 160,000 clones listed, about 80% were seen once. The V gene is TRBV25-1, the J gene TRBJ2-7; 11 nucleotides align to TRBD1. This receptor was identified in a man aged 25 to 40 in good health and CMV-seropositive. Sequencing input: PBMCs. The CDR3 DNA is TGTGCCAGCAGCCTAACGGACAGGGGGCCTTCCTACGAGCAGTACTTC. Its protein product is CASSLTDRGPSYEQYF.